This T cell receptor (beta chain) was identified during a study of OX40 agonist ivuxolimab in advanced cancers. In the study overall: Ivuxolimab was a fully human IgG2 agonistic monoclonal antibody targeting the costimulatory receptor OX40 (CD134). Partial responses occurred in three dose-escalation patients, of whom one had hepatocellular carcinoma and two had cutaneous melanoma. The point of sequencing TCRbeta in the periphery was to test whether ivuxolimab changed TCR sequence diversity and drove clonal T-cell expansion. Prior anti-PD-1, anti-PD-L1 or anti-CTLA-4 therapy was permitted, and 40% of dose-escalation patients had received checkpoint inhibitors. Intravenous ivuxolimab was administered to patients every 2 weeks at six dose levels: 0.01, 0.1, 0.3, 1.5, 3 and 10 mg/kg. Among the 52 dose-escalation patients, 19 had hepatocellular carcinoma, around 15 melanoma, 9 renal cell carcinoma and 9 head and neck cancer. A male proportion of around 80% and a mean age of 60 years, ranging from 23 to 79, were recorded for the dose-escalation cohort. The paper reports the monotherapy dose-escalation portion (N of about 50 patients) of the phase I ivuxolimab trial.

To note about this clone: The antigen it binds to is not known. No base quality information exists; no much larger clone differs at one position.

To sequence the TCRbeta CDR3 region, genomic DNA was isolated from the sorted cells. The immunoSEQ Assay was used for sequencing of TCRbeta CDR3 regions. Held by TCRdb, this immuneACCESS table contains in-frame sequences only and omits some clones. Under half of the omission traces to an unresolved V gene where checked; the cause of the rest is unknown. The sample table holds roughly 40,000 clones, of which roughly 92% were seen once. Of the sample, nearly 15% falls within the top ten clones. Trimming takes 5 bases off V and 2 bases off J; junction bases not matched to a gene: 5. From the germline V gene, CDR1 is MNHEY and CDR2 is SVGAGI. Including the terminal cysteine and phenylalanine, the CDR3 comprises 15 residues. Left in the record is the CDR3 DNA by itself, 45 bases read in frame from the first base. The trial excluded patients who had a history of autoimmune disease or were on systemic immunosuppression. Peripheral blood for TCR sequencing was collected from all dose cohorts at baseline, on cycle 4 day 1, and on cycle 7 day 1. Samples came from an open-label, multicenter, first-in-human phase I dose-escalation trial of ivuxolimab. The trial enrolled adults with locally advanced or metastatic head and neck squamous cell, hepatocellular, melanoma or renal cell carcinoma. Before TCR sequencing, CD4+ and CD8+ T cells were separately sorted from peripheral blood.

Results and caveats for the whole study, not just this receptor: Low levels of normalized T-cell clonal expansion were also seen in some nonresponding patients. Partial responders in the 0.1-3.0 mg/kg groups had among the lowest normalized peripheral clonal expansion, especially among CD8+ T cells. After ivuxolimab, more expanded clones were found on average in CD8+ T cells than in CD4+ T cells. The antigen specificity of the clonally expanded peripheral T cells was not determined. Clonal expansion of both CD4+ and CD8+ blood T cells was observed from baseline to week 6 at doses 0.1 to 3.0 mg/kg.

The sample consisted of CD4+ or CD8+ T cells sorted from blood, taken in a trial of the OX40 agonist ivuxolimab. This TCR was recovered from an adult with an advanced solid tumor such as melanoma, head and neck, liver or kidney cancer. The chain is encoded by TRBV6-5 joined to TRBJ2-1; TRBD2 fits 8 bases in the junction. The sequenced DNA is TGTGCCAGCAGTCTAGCGGGCCCCACCTACAATGAGCAGTTCTTC. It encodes CASSLAGPTYNEQFF.